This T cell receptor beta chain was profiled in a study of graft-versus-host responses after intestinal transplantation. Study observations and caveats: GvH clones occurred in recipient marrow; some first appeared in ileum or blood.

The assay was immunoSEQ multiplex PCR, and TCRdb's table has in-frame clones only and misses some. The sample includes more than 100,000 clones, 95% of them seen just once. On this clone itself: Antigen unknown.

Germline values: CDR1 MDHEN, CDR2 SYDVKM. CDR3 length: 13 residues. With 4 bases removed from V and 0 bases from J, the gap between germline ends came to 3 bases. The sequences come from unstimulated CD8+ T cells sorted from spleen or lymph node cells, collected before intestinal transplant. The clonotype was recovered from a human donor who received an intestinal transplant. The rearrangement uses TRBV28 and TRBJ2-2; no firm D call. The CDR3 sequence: CASSSANTGELFF. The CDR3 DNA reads TGTGCCAGCAGTTCGGCGAACACCGGGGAGCTGTTTTTT.